This T cell receptor beta chain is drawn from a study of T-cell memory formation after mild COVID-19. Broader study findings: Later expanders leaned toward CD4+, whereas clones contracting from day 15 to 85 were balanced CD4/CD8.

CDR1 is SGHRS and CDR2 is YFSETQ in the germline V gene. V was cut by 0 bases and J by 4 bases, with 10 bases left in between. The CDR3 extends over 14 amino acids. The TCR alpha and TCR beta cDNA libraries, bearing sample barcodes and UMIs, were generated by 5'RACE using constant-segment primers. In TCRdb, the 5' RACE reads were re-called with MiXCR into one record per CDR3 protein. The sample contains around 200,000 distinct CDR3 sequences, 9.5% to 10% of which appear only once. Notes on this clonotype: The antigen is unknown.

This TCR was sampled from a man younger than 35 who had mild COVID-19 (a few samples of this study predate the infection). Cell type and time point are not known. Sequencing input: PBMCs or a T cell subset sorted from them (not recorded which). V usage is TRBV5-1 and J usage is TRBJ1-2, with a tentative D call TRBD1 (6 bases). As DNA, the CDR3 is TGCGCCAGCAGCTTGGGGACAGACCTCTATGGCTACACCTTC. Translated: CASSLGTDLYGYTF.